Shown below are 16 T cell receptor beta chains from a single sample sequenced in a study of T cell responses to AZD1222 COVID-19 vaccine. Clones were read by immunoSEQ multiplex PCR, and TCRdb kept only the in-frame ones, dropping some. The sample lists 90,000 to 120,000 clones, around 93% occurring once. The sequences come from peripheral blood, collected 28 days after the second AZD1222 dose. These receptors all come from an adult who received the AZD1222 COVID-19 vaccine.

The DNA of the CDR3 is TGTGCCAGCAGCTTGAAGGGACAGGGCCTGGGCACTGAAGCTTTCTTT. Its translation: CASSLKGQGLGTEAFF. The chain employs TRBV9 and TRBJ1-1; 9 bases are a match to TRBD1. CDR3 length equals 16 residues. V trimming: 4 bases; J trimming: 4 bases; junction bases outside the gene matches: 11. The germline gives CDR1 SGDLS, CDR2 YYNGEE.

The CDR3 reads CASSESLGIYEQYF. CDR3 DNA sequence: TGCGCCAGCAGTGAGTCGTTGGGGATCTACGAGCAGTACTTC. The chain joins TRBV10-2 to TRBJ2-7; D remains ambiguous. Germline V gene lookup returns CDR1 WSHSY and CDR2 SAAADI. CDR3 length: 14 residues. V lost 0 bases, J lost 3 bases, and 9 bases lay in between.

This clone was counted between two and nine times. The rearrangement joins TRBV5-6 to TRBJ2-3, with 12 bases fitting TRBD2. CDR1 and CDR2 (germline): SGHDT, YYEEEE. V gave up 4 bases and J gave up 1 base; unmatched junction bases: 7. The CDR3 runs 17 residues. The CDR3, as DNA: TGTGCCAGCAGCAAGTGGACTAGCGGGGACCGCACAGATACGCAGTATTTT. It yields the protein CASSKWTSGDRTDTQYF.

CDR3 region: CASKGNRANSPLHF. The DNA of the CDR3 is TGTGCCAGTAAAGGGAACAGGGCGAATTCACCCCTCCACTTT. This chain connects TRBV2 to TRBJ1-6, with D maybe TRBD1 (6 bases). V lost 9 bases, J lost 7 bases, and 16 bases lay in between. Germline V gene sequence: CDR1 SNHLY, CDR2 FYNNEI. This CDR3 has 14 amino acids.

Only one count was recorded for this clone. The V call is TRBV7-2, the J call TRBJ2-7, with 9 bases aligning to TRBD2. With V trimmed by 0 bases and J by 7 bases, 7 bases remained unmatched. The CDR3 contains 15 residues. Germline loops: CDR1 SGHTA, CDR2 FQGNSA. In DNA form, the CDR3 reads TGTGCCAGCAGCTTAGCGGGCGGGAGGGCCGAGGAGCAGTACTTC. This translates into CASSLAGGRAEEQYF.

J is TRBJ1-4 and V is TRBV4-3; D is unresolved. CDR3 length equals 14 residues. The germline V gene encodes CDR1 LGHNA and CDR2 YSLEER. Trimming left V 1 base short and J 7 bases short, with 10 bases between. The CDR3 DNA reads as TGCGCCAGCAGCCAAGTGGTGGAATCTGAAAAACTGTTTTTT. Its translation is CASSQVVESEKLFF.

CDR3 protein: CASSEQEGASPLHF. The CDR3 region has the DNA TGTGCCAGCAGTGAACAGGAGGGAGCTTCACCCCTCCACTTT. V is TRBV6-1 and J is TRBJ1-6; D call uncertain. Trimming removed 2 bases at V and 9 bases at J, with 11 bases between. CDR1 is MNHNS, CDR2 SASEGT, per germline. CDR3 size: 14 residues.

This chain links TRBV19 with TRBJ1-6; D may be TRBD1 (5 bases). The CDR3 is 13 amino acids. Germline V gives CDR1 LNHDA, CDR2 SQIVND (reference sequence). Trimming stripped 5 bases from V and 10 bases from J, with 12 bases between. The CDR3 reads CASSDTKGSPLHF. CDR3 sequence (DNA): TGTGCCAGTAGTGATACGAAGGGGTCACCCCTCCACTTT.

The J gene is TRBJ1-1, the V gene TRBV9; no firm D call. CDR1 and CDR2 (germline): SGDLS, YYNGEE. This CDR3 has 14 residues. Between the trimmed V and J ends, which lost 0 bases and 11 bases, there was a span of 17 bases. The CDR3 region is CASSVAPQTESAFF. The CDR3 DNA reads TGTGCCAGCAGCGTAGCCCCTCAGACGGAGAGCGCTTTCTTT.

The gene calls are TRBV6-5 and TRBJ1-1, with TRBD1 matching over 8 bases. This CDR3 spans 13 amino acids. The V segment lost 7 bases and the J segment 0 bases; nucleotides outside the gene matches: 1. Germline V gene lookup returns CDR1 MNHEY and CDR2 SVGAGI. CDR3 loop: CASKGQVNTEAFF. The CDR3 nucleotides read TGTGCCAGCAAGGGACAGGTGAACACTGAAGCTTTCTTT.

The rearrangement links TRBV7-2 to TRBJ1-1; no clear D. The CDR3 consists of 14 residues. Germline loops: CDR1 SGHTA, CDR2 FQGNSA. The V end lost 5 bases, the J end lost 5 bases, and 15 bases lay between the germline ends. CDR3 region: CASSPPPLWTEAFF. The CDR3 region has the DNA TGTGCCAGCAGCCCCCCCCCGTTGTGGACTGAAGCTTTCTTT.

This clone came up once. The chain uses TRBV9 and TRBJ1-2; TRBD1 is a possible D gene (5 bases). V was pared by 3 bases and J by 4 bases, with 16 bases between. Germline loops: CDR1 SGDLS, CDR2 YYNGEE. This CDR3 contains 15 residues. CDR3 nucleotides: TGTGCCAGCAGCGGACTCCGACAGTACTCCTATGGCTACACCTTC. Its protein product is CASSGLRQYSYGYTF.

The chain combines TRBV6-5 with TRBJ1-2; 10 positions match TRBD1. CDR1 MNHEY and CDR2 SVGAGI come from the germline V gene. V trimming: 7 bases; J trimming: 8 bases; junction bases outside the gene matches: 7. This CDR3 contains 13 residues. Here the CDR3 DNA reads TGTGCCAGCATGAGACAGGGGGCGACCGGCTACACCTTC. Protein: CASMRQGATGYTF.

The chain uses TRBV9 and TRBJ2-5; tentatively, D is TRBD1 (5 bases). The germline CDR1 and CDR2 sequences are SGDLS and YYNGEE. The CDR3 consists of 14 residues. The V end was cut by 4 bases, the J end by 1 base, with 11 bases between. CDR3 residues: CASSYRQSQETQYF. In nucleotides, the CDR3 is TGTGCCAGCAGCTACCGACAGTCCCAAGAGACCCAGTACTTC.

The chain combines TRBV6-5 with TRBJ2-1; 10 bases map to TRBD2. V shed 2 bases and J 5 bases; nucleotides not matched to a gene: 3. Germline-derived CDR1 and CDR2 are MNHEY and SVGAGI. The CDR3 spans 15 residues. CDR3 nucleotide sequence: TGTGCCAGCAGTTACGGAGGACTAGCGGACAATGAGCAGTTCTTC. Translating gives CASSYGGLADNEQFF.

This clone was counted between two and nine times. The CDR3 region has the DNA TGCGCCAGCAGCAAACAGAGCGGGGGGGTTGAGACCCAGTACTTC. It yields the protein CASSKQSGGVETQYF. The chain recombines TRBV5-1 with TRBJ2-5; 10 bases map to TRBD2. The germline V gene has CDR1 SGHRS and CDR2 YFSETQ. The CDR3 loop spans 15 amino acids. The J segment lost 5 bases and the V segment lost 4 bases, leaving 8 bases of the junction unmatched.